This TCR beta chain was profiled in a study of a mutant IDH1 vaccine in newly diagnosed glioma (dated by TCRdb to the early 2020s). The study in broad terms: Vaccination started 4-6 weeks after radiotherapy alone, or was given together with temozolomide cycles in the groups whose treatment included chemotherapy. Of the 30 to 35 treated patients, 62.5% were male and about 40% were female, and a mean age of 40.4 years was recorded. Prior to enrollment, patients had been given standard therapy consisting of radiotherapy alone, temozolomide alone, or radiochemotherapy with temozolomide, with the combination given to most patients. The week-35 safety follow-up took place at visit V12, and the week-47 end of study took place at visit V13. Peripheral blood samples were drawn at six visits, namely V03 (baseline), V05, V07, V10, V12 and V13. Longitudinal TCRB deep sequencing was done for some 26 treated patients, wherever samples were available for exploratory analyses.

Libraries were prepared through the immunoSEQ multiplex PCR assay. The hsTCRB Kit was used according to the manufacturer's protocol to amplify rearranged TCR beta chain sequences. An Illumina MiSeq was used to sequence the TCRB libraries. The original pipeline was this. The proprietary platform of the kit vendor was used for demultiplexing, trimming and gene mapping. TCRdb's version of the immuneACCESS table is confined to in-frame rearrangements and falls short of the full clone set. An unresolved V gene accounts for under half of the shortfall where checked; the remainder is of unknown origin. V and J calls and clone size are as listed in that table; D and trimming were resolved from the DNA. In this sample the table shows roughly 25,000 clones, around four fifths of which occur a single time. The top ten clonotypes cover about 33% of the sample. Note on this clone: Its antigen is still unknown. The sample holds no much larger clone one base away, and base qualities are not on file.

The sample's time point label is to be understood as: week 35, safety follow-up. A 20-mer mutant IDH1 peptide at 300 micrograms in Montanide made up each vaccine dose, which was injected subcutaneously together with topical imiquimod. Patients were given eight vaccinations, in weeks 1, 3, 5, 7, 11, 15, 19 and 23, which matched visits V03 through V10. Donors had newly diagnosed WHO grade 3 or 4 IDH1-mutant astrocytomas with loss of nuclear ATRX. The samples were drawn from NOA16, a multicentre, single-arm, open-label phase I trial in Germany that tested a mutant IDH1 peptide vaccine in humans for the first time. Genomic DNA for TCRB sequencing was extracted from EDTA blood using the DNeasy Blood and Tissue Kit. Points the paper makes about the study in general: PBMC samples for TCRB deep sequencing were selected based on availability. The authors stated that sample limitations prevented analyses of patient blood samples from being reproduced. Pseudoprogression appeared unrelated to alterations in the top peripheral T cell clonotypes detected by TCRB sequencing. Immune responses induced by the vaccine were seen in more than 85% of patients across multiple MHC alleles.

The sequence derives from a man younger than 40 with glioma. The material sequenced was PBMCs, taken from a glioma patient whose treatment included an IDH1 peptide vaccine.

This receptor carries the CDR3 CASSKTGDGNTEAFF. The DNA reads as follows: TGTGCCAGCAGCAAGACAGGGGATGGGAACACTGAAGCTTTCTTT. The V and J genes are TRBV7-9 and TRBJ1-1; TRBD1 matches 8 bases in the middle. The CDR1 and CDR2 encoded by the germline V gene (reference sequence) are SEHNR and FQNEAQ. The CDR3 contains 15 residues, cysteine and phenylalanine counted. The DNA shown is the 45-base CDR3, in frame from base 1. Clipping removes 5 bases from V and 1 base from J, with 6 as the unmatched junction base count.